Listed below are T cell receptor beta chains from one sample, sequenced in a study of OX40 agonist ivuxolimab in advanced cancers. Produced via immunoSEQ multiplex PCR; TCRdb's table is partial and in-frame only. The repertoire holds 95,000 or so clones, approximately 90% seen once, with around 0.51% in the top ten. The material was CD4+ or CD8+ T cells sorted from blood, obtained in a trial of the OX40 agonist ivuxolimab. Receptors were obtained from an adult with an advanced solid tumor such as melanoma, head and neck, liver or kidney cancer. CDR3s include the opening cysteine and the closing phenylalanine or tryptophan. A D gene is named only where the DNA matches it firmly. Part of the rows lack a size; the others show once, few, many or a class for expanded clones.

cdr3_aa: CASSRGDDSAQETQYF; cdr3_nt: TGCGCCAGCAGTCGAGGGGACGACTCGGCTCAAGAGACCCAGTACTTC; d_call: NA; clone_size: NA; j_call: TRBJ2-5; v_call: TRBV5-1
cdr3_aa: CASRYRKEETQYF; cdr3_nt: TGCGCCAGCAGGTACCGCAAAGAAGAGACCCAGTACTTC; d_call: NA; clone_size: once; j_call: TRBJ2-5; v_call: TRBV5-1
cdr3_aa: CASSFGAGGTNEQFF; cdr3_nt: TGTGCCAGCAGCTTTGGAGCGGGAGGGACCAATGAGCAGTTCTTC; d_call: TRBD2; clone_size: NA; j_call: TRBJ2-1; v_call: TRBV7-3
cdr3_aa: CASSWGFGAESSYNEQFF; cdr3_nt: TGTGCCAGCAGCTGGGGATTTGGTGCGGAAAGCTCCTACAATGAGCAGTTCTTC; d_call: NA; clone_size: NA; j_call: TRBJ2-1; v_call: TRBV11-3
cdr3_aa: CAWTSSTYTQYF; cdr3_nt: TGTGCCTGGACTAGTAGCACATATACGCAGTATTTT; d_call: NA; clone_size: NA; j_call: TRBJ2-3; v_call: TRBV30
cdr3_aa: CASSLAGGNEQFF; cdr3_nt: TGTGCCAGCAGCTTGGCCGGGGGAAATGAGCAGTTCTTC; d_call: NA; clone_size: NA; j_call: TRBJ2-1; v_call: TRBV5-3
cdr3_aa: CASSTLNSNEQFF; cdr3_nt: TGTGCCAGCAGCACCCTAAACTCGAATGAGCAGTTCTTC; d_call: NA; clone_size: NA; j_call: TRBJ2-1; v_call: TRBV5-5
cdr3_aa: CASSLQSSGANVLTF; cdr3_nt: TGTGCCAGCAGCTTGCAGAGCTCTGGGGCCAACGTCCTGACTTTC; d_call: NA; clone_size: NA; j_call: TRBJ2-6; v_call: TRBV5-4
cdr3_aa: CASSAAVSTDTQYF; cdr3_nt: TGCGCCAGCAGTGCAGCAGTTAGCACAGATACGCAGTATTTT; d_call: NA; clone_size: NA; j_call: TRBJ2-3; v_call: TRBV10-1
cdr3_aa: CASSLVGTQYF; cdr3_nt: TGTGCCAGCAGTCTCGTGGGGACCCAGTACTTC; d_call: NA; clone_size: NA; j_call: TRBJ2-5; v_call: TRBV6-5
cdr3_aa: CASSFDIGYRADGELFF; cdr3_nt: TGTGCCAGCAGCTTTGACATTGGATACAGGGCGGACGGGGAGCTGTTTTTT; d_call: NA; clone_size: NA; j_call: TRBJ2-2; v_call: TRBV11-3
cdr3_aa: CASSTYRTSGSQETQYF; cdr3_nt: TGTGCCAGTAGTACTTACCGGACTAGCGGGAGTCAAGAGACCCAGTACTTC; d_call: TRBD2; clone_size: NA; j_call: TRBJ2-5; v_call: TRBV19
cdr3_aa: CASSPGQTTATDTQYF; cdr3_nt: TGTGCCAGCAGCCCAGGACAGACCACCGCCACAGATACGCAGTATTTT; d_call: NA; clone_size: NA; j_call: TRBJ2-3; v_call: TRBV7-9
cdr3_aa: CASSESWGRILYTGELFF; cdr3_nt: TGCGCCAGCAGTGAGTCGTGGGGGCGGATTCTTTACACCGGGGAGCTGTTTTTT; d_call: NA; clone_size: NA; j_call: TRBJ2-2; v_call: TRBV10-1
cdr3_aa: CAGTSGRLHTYEQYF; cdr3_nt: TGTGCCGGGACTAGCGGGAGGTTACATACCTACGAGCAGTACTTC; d_call: TRBD2; clone_size: NA; j_call: TRBJ2-7; v_call: TRBV30
cdr3_aa: CASSGGGRDRVRAYEQYF; cdr3_nt: TGTGCCAGCAGTGGTGGAGGAAGAGACAGGGTCCGGGCCTACGAGCAGTACTTC; d_call: TRBD1; clone_size: NA; j_call: TRBJ2-7; v_call: TRBV6-1
cdr3_aa: CASSQEKLSSGNTIYF; cdr3_nt: TGTGCCAGCAGCCAAGAAAAGTTGAGCTCTGGAAACACCATATATTTT; d_call: NA; clone_size: NA; j_call: TRBJ1-3; v_call: TRBV4-2
cdr3_aa: CASSLQTVGGETQYF; cdr3_nt: TGTGCCAGCAGCTTACAGACCGTGGGGGGGGAGACCCAGTACTTC; d_call: TRBD2; clone_size: NA; j_call: TRBJ2-5; v_call: TRBV7-2
cdr3_aa: CASSGHNEQFF; cdr3_nt: TGTGCCAGCAGTGGACACAATGAGCAGTTCTTC; d_call: NA; clone_size: NA; j_call: TRBJ2-1; v_call: TRBV25-1
cdr3_aa: CASSATSGGPDTQYF; cdr3_nt: TGCGCCAGCAGCGCGACTAGCGGGGGGCCAGATACGCAGTATTTT; d_call: TRBD2; clone_size: NA; j_call: TRBJ2-3; v_call: TRBV5-1
cdr3_aa: CASRPTGFSQAFF; cdr3_nt: TGTGCCAGCAGGCCCACAGGGTTCTCTCAAGCTTTCTTT; d_call: NA; clone_size: NA; j_call: TRBJ1-1; v_call: TRBV7-6
cdr3_aa: CASSRNSVQFHEQYF; cdr3_nt: TGTGCCAGCTCGCGTAATTCGGTACAGTTCCACGAGCAGTACTTC; d_call: NA; clone_size: NA; j_call: TRBJ2-7; v_call: TRBV18
cdr3_aa: CASSLLSGNTIYF; cdr3_nt: TGTGCCAGCAGCCTACTCTCTGGAAACACCATATATTTT; d_call: NA; clone_size: NA; j_call: TRBJ1-3; v_call: TRBV11-3
cdr3_aa: CASSVEGAAAETQYF; cdr3_nt: TGTGCCAGCAGCGTAGAGGGTGCCGCGGCGGAGACCCAGTACTTC; d_call: NA; clone_size: NA; j_call: TRBJ2-5; v_call: TRBV9
cdr3_aa: CASSSPGQGAYEQYF; cdr3_nt: TGTGCCAGCAGCTCTCCGGGACAGGGGGCCTACGAGCAGTACTTC; d_call: TRBD1; clone_size: once; j_call: TRBJ2-7; v_call: TRBV7-9
cdr3_aa: CASSQERDNLIPYEQYF; cdr3_nt: TGCGCCAGCAGCCAAGAAAGAGATAACCTGATCCCCTACGAGCAGTACTTC; d_call: NA; clone_size: NA; j_call: TRBJ2-7; v_call: TRBV4-1
cdr3_aa: CASSTRDSSETQYF; cdr3_nt: TGTGCCAGTAGTACCAGGGACTCCTCGGAGACCCAGTACTTC; d_call: NA; clone_size: NA; j_call: TRBJ2-5; v_call: TRBV19
cdr3_aa: CASSPDGGDEKLFF; cdr3_nt: TGCGCCAGCAGTCCCGACGGGGGGGATGAAAAACTGTTTTTT; d_call: NA; clone_size: NA; j_call: TRBJ1-4; v_call: TRBV5-1
cdr3_aa: CASSYSIRDSYGYTF; cdr3_nt: TGTGCCAGCAGTTACTCTATCCGGGACAGCTATGGCTACACCTTC; d_call: TRBD1; clone_size: NA; j_call: TRBJ1-2; v_call: TRBV6-5
cdr3_aa: CSPGVPGTQHF; cdr3_nt: TGCAGCCCCGGGGTCCCGGGGACCCAGCATTTT; d_call: NA; clone_size: NA; j_call: TRBJ1-5; v_call: TRBV20-1
cdr3_aa: CSGKTGTFSYGYTF; cdr3_nt: TGCAGCGGCAAAACCGGGACCTTCTCCTATGGCTACACCTTC; d_call: NA; clone_size: NA; j_call: TRBJ1-2; v_call: TRBV29-1
cdr3_aa: CASSSGLPGQQYF; cdr3_nt: TGTGCCAGCAGCTCGGGACTACCGGGGCAGCAGTACTTC; d_call: TRBD2; clone_size: NA; j_call: TRBJ2-5; v_call: TRBV11-2
cdr3_aa: CASSAGDTLSSYEQYF; cdr3_nt: TGCGCCAGCAGCGCCGGGGACACCCTGAGCTCCTACGAGCAGTACTTC; d_call: NA; clone_size: NA; j_call: TRBJ2-7; v_call: TRBV10-1
cdr3_aa: CSALPGGGANEQFF; cdr3_nt: TGCAGCGCCCTCCCTGGCGGGGGGGCAAATGAGCAGTTCTTC; d_call: TRBD2; clone_size: NA; j_call: TRBJ2-1; v_call: TRBV29-1
cdr3_aa: CASSDQGRGYTF; cdr3_nt: TGTGCCAGCAGTGATCAGGGTAGGGGCTACACCTTC; d_call: NA; clone_size: NA; j_call: TRBJ1-2; v_call: TRBV2
cdr3_aa: CASTKRGADTEAFF; cdr3_nt: TGTGCCAGCACCAAACGGGGGGCGGACACTGAAGCTTTCTTT; d_call: NA; clone_size: NA; j_call: TRBJ1-1; v_call: TRBV6-5
cdr3_aa: CASKPGLVGHEQYF; cdr3_nt: TGTGCCAGCAAACCGGGACTAGTAGGCCACGAGCAGTACTTC; d_call: TRBD2; clone_size: NA; j_call: TRBJ2-7; v_call: TRBV6-6
cdr3_aa: CASTSLNQPQHF; cdr3_nt: TGCGCCAGCACCTCCCTCAATCAGCCCCAGCATTTT; d_call: NA; clone_size: few; j_call: TRBJ1-5; v_call: TRBV10-2
cdr3_aa: CASSETSGYTF; cdr3_nt: TGTGCCAGCAGTGAAACCTCTGGCTACACCTTC; d_call: NA; clone_size: few; j_call: TRBJ1-2; v_call: TRBV25-1
cdr3_aa: CASSDQGLAQETQYF; cdr3_nt: TGTGCCAGTAGCGACCAGGGACTAGCCCAAGAGACCCAGTACTTC; d_call: TRBD2; clone_size: once; j_call: TRBJ2-5; v_call: TRBV19
cdr3_aa: CAISPRQNNEQFF; cdr3_nt: TGTGCCATCAGTCCCAGACAAAACAATGAGCAGTTCTTC; d_call: NA; clone_size: NA; j_call: TRBJ2-1; v_call: TRBV10-3
cdr3_aa: CAWSVHSFEAFF; cdr3_nt: TGTGCCTGGAGTGTACACTCCTTTGAAGCTTTCTTT; d_call: NA; clone_size: NA; j_call: TRBJ1-1; v_call: TRBV30
cdr3_aa: CASSYGRDTQYF; cdr3_nt: TGTGCCAGCAGTTACGGAAGAGATACGCAGTATTTT; d_call: NA; clone_size: NA; j_call: TRBJ2-3; v_call: TRBV6-5
cdr3_aa: CASSLAAGSYNEQFF; cdr3_nt: TGTGCCAGCAGCTTAGCGGCAGGGTCCTACAATGAGCAGTTCTTC; d_call: NA; clone_size: few; j_call: TRBJ2-1; v_call: TRBV7-2
cdr3_aa: CASSPGAPSYEQYF; cdr3_nt: TGTGCCAGCTCACCAGGAGCCCCCTCGTACGAGCAGTACTTC; d_call: NA; clone_size: NA; j_call: TRBJ2-7; v_call: TRBV18
cdr3_aa: CASVLRSNTGELFF; cdr3_nt: TGTGCCAGCGTACTACGTTCGAACACCGGGGAGCTGTTTTTT; d_call: NA; clone_size: NA; j_call: TRBJ2-2; v_call: TRBV6-1
cdr3_aa: CASSSDAPRSNEQFF; cdr3_nt: TGTGCCAGCAGCTCGGACGCCCCTCGGTCCAATGAGCAGTTCTTC; d_call: NA; clone_size: few; j_call: TRBJ2-1; v_call: TRBV18
cdr3_aa: CAWSYGAGDNSPLHF; cdr3_nt: TGTGCCTGGAGCTACGGGGCAGGGGATAATTCACCCCTCCACTTT; d_call: NA; clone_size: few; j_call: TRBJ1-6; v_call: TRBV30
cdr3_aa: CASSLGGLSPLHF; cdr3_nt: TGTGCCAGCAGTCTTGGGGGGCTTTCACCCCTCCACTTT; d_call: NA; clone_size: NA; j_call: TRBJ1-6; v_call: TRBV6-1
cdr3_aa: CASRRDSYEQYF; cdr3_nt: TGTGCCAGCAGGAGGGACTCCTACGAGCAGTACTTC; d_call: NA; clone_size: NA; j_call: TRBJ2-7; v_call: TRBV6-5
cdr3_aa: CASSMTYQAGTQYF; cdr3_nt: TGTGCCAGTAGTATGACGTACCAAGCGGGGACCCAGTACTTC; d_call: NA; clone_size: once; j_call: TRBJ2-5; v_call: TRBV19
cdr3_aa: CASSPPDRAGNIQYF; cdr3_nt: TGTGCCAGCTCACCACCTGACAGGGCGGGAAACATTCAGTACTTC; d_call: TRBD1; clone_size: NA; j_call: TRBJ2-4; v_call: TRBV18
cdr3_aa: CASSLGGASYNEQFF; cdr3_nt: TGTGCCAGCAGCTTAGGGGGGGCCTCCTACAATGAGCAGTTCTTC; d_call: NA; clone_size: NA; j_call: TRBJ2-1; v_call: TRBV7-9
cdr3_aa: CASSQLRGTGELFF; cdr3_nt: TGTGCTAGCAGCCAGTTAAGGGGCACCGGGGAGCTGTTTTTT; d_call: NA; clone_size: NA; j_call: TRBJ2-2; v_call: TRBV7-7
cdr3_aa: CASSSSGASYNEQFF; cdr3_nt: TGTGCCAGCAGCTCGTCGGGAGCTTCCTACAATGAGCAGTTCTTC; d_call: NA; clone_size: NA; j_call: TRBJ2-1; v_call: TRBV5-8
cdr3_aa: CASSSTRTTAQFF; cdr3_nt: TGTGCCAGCAGCTCCACTAGAACGACGGCGCAGTTCTTC; d_call: NA; clone_size: NA; j_call: TRBJ2-1; v_call: TRBV25-1
cdr3_aa: CASTILGGYTF; cdr3_nt: TGTGCCAGCACCATCCTGGGAGGCTACACCTTC; d_call: NA; clone_size: few; j_call: TRBJ1-2; v_call: TRBV7-3
cdr3_aa: CASSSLIGNDYGYTF; cdr3_nt: TGTGCCAGCAGTTCTCTCATAGGTAACGACTATGGCTACACCTTC; d_call: NA; clone_size: NA; j_call: TRBJ1-2; v_call: TRBV27
cdr3_aa: CASSLDPGGGGSPLHF; cdr3_nt: TGCGCCAGCAGCTTGGACCCTGGGGGGGGAGGATCACCCCTCCACTTT; d_call: NA; clone_size: NA; j_call: TRBJ1-6; v_call: TRBV5-1
cdr3_aa: CASSFGTVKGEQYF; cdr3_nt: TGTGCCAGCAGCTTTGGGACAGTGAAAGGCGAGCAGTACTTC; d_call: TRBD1; clone_size: NA; j_call: TRBJ2-7; v_call: TRBV13